This section outlines one TCR beta chain sequence together with its context. There are 12 residues in the CDR3. V was clipped by 4 bases and J by 7 bases; unmatched bases: 0. The germline V gene has CDR1 LNHNV and CDR2 YYDKDF (reference sequence). These data originate in a study of blood T cell repertoires in COVID-19. As for the study in general: Sites in the United States, Italy and Spain provided acute and convalescent COVID-19 samples. T cells, B-cell-depleted T cells, or PBMCs provided the cDNA or gDNA that served as material.

The authors' processing: Estimation of nucleated cell counts was performed using reference gene primer amplification. The method was immunoSEQ multiplex PCR; TCRdb's version includes in-frame clones alone and lacks a portion of them. V and J calls and clone size are those listed in that table; D and trimming were worked out from the DNA. The sample contains 300,000 or so clones, 83% of which appear only once. The chain recombines TRBV15 with TRBJ1-4; 7 nucleotides match TRBD1. This TCR derives from a woman aged 45-65 years with acute or convalescent COVID-19. Sequencing input: peripheral blood. CDR3 bases: TGTGCCACCAGCACAGGGGGTGAAAAACTGTTTTTT. It encodes CATSTGGEKLFF.